These T cell receptor beta chains were read from a single sample in a study of T-cell reconstitution after alpha-beta-depleted transplantation in children. TCRdb fed the PCR reads into MiXCR, producing one record per CDR3 protein. The sample yields about 270,000 distinct CDR3 sequences, more than 9% seen once. Sample: PBMCs from the stem cell graft donor, taken from the stem cell graft. The receptors derive from a human donor who donated a stem cell graft to a child with SCID. The CDR3 runs from the conserved cysteine through the conserved F or W. The D gene is left open where the match is weak. Rows give clone size only sometimes, using once, few, many, or a class for an expanded clone.

V gene	clone size	D gene	J gene	CDR3 length	CDR3 DNA	CDR3 protein
TRBV29-1	few	NA	TRBJ1-1	13	TGCAGCGTTTTCGAGATGATGAACACTGAAGCTTTCTTT	CSVFEMMNTEAFF
TRBV5-1	NA	NA	TRBJ2-1	15	TGCGCCAGCAGCTTGGAGTTATTTCCCTACAATGAGCAGTTCTTC	CASSLELFPYNEQFF
TRBV7-9	few	TRBD1	TRBJ2-5	15	TGTGCCAGCAGCTTAGTTATGACAGGGGAAGAGACCCAGTACTTC	CASSLVMTGEETQYF
TRBV5-1	many	NA	TRBJ2-7	13	TGCGCCAGCAGGATACCGGGACTCTACGAGCAGTACTTC	CASRIPGLYEQYF
TRBV7-9	many	TRBD2	TRBJ2-7	15	TGTGCCAGCAGCTTAGTGAGCGGGAGAACCTACGAGCAGTACTTC	CASSLVSGRTYEQYF
TRBV4-1	NA	NA	TRBJ2-1	15	TGCGCCAGCAGCCAAACAGACCGGAACTACAATGAGCAGTTCTTC	CASSQTDRNYNEQFF
TRBV5-1	many	NA	TRBJ2-1	15	TGCGCCAGCACAGTAACCATGAGCTCCTACAATGAGCAGTTCTTC	CASTVTMSSYNEQFF
TRBV25-1	NA	NA	TRBJ2-3	13	TGTGCCAGCAGTGACCGCTCCTTCGATACGCAGTATTTT	CASSDRSFDTQYF
TRBV5-1	many	TRBD1	TRBJ2-7	14	TGCGCCAGCAGCTTGGAGACAGGGTTCTACGAGCAGTACTTC	CASSLETGFYEQYF
TRBV6-5	many	NA	TRBJ2-1	11	TGTGCCAGCAGGAGCTACAATGAGCAGTTCTTC	CASRSYNEQFF
TRBV5-1	many	TRBD1	TRBJ1-2	14	TGCGCCAGCAGCTTGGGACAGGGGAACTATGGCTACACCTTC	CASSLGQGNYGYTF
TRBV7-2	NA	NA	TRBJ2-5	15	TGTGCCAGCAGCTTAAGATCTCCGGGGCAGGAGACCCAGTACTTC	CASSLRSPGQETQYF
TRBV29-1	many	TRBD2	TRBJ2-7	14	TGCAGCGCCGGAATTAGCGGGGGGGCCTACGAGCAGTACTTC	CSAGISGGAYEQYF
TRBV6-5	NA	NA	TRBJ1-1	14	TGTGCCAGCAGTTACAACAGGGCCCCCACTGAAGCTTTCTTT	CASSYNRAPTEAFF
TRBV4-1	few	NA	TRBJ2-7	14	TGCGCCAGCAGCCAAGCTGGGGCAGAGTACGAGCAGTACTTC	CASSQAGAEYEQYF
TRBV2	few	NA	TRBJ2-5	12	TGTGCCAGCAGTACAGAGAAAGAGACCCAGTACTTC	CASSTEKETQYF
TRBV10-3	NA	TRBD1	TRBJ2-1	16	TGTGCCATCAGTGGTTTTGGACAGGGAACCGGCAATGAGCAGTTCTTC	CAISGFGQGTGNEQFF
TRBV12-3/TRBV12-4	few	NA	TRBJ2-3	15	TGTGCCAGCAGTTTAAGGGGGGGGATTCCAGATACGCAGTATTTT	CASSLRGGIPDTQYF